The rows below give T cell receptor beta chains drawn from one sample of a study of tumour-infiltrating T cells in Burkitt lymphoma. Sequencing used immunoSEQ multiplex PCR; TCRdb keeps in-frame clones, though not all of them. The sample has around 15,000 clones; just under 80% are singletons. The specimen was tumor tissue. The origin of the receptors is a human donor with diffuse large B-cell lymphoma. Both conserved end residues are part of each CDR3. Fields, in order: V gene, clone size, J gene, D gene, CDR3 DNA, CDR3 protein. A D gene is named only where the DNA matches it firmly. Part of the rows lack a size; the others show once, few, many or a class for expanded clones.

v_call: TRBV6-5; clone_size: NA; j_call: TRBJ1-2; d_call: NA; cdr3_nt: TGTGCCAGCAGCGGGGGGCAATTGCTGAACTATGGCTACACCTTC; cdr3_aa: CASSGGQLLNYGYTF
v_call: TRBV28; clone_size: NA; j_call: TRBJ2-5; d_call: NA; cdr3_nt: TGTGCCAGCAGTCCAAGCGGCGGGGTCCATGGGGATGGCCAGTACTTC; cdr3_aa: CASSPSGGVHGDGQYF
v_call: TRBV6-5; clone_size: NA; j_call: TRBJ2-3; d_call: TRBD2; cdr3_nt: TGTGCCAGCAGTTACTCGGGAGGGTTTAGCACAGATACGCAGTATTTT; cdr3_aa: CASSYSGGFSTDTQYF
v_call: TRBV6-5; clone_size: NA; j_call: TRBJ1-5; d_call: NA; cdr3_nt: TGTGCCAGCAAATCGGCATTGGGCAATCAGCCCCAGCATTTT; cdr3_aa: CASKSALGNQPQHF
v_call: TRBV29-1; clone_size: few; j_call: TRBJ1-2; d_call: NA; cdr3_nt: TGCAGCGTTGACCCCAGGGAGGGCTACACCTTC; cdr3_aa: CSVDPREGYTF
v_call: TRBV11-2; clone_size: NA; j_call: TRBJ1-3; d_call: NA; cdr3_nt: TGTGCCAGCAGCTTCTCCGCGGGGGACTCTGGAAACACCATATATTTT; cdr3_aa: CASSFSAGDSGNTIYF
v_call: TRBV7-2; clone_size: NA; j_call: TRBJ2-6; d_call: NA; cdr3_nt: TGTGCCAGCAGCGCTTGGTCACCGAGCGTCCTGACTTTC; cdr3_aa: CASSAWSPSVLTF
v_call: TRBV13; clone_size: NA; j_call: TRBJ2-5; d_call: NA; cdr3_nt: TGTGCCAGCAGCTTAGGAGACGCCCCGGAGACCCAGTACTTC; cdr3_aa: CASSLGDAPETQYF
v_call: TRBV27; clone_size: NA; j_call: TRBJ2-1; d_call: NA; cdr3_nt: TGTGCCAGCAGTTCTGAAGGGCATGAGCAGTTCTTC; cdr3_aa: CASSSEGHEQFF
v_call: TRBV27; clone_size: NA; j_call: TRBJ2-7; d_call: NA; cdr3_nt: TGTGCCAGCAGTTATGAGGGGGACCCCTACGAGCAGTACTTC; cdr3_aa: CASSYEGDPYEQYF
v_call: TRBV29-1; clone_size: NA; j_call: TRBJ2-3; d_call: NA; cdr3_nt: TGCAGCTCAAGGCGTGGGGAGAAGTCAGATACGCAGTATTTT; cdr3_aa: CSSRRGEKSDTQYF
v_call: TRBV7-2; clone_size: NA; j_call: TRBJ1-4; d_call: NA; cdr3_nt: TGTGCCAGCAGCTCTCAGGCGTCTAATGAAAAACTGTTTTTT; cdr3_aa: CASSSQASNEKLFF
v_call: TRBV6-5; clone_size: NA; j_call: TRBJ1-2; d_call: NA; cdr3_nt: TGTGCCAGCAGTTACGGGCAGGGAGGGGATGGCTACACCTTC; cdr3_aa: CASSYGQGGDGYTF
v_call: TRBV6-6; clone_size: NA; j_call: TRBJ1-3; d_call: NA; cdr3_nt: TGTGCCAGCAGCCCCGGGGTATCTGGAAACACCATATATTTT; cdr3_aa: CASSPGVSGNTIYF
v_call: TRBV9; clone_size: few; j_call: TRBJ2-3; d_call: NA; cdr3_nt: TGTGCCAGCAGCGAGAGGTACACAGATACGCAGTATTTT; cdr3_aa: CASSERYTDTQYF
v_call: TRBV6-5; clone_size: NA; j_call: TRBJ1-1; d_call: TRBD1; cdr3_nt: TGTGCCAGCAGTTCCCAAGGGGGCTTAGCTGAAGCTTTCTTT; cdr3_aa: CASSSQGGLAEAFF
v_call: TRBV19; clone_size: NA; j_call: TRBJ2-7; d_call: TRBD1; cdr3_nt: TGTGCCAGTAGTATCGTAGGGACAGGCTACGAGCAGTACTTC; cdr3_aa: CASSIVGTGYEQYF
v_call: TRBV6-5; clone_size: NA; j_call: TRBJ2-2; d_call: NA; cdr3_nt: TGTGCCAGCAGTTACTCCAGGGGGAACACCGGGGAGCTGTTTTTT; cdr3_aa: CASSYSRGNTGELFF
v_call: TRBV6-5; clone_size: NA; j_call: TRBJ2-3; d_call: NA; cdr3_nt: TGTGCCAGCAGTTACCGCCTCGGCAGTGGCACAGATACGCAGTATTTT; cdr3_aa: CASSYRLGSGTDTQYF
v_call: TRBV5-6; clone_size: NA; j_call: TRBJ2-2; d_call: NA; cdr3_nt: TGTGCCAGCAGCCCTTGGGGCCCGGGTCGGACCGAAAACACCGGGGAGCTGTTTTTT; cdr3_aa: CASSPWGPGRTENTGELFF
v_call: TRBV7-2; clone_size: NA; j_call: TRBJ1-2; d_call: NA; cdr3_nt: TGTGCCAGCAGCTCCCCGAACACAGATATCTATGGCTACACCTTC; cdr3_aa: CASSSPNTDIYGYTF
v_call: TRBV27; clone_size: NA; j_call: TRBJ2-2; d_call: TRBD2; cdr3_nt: TGTGCCAGCAGTTTCGCGGGGGGGCCGGGCGGGGAGCTGTTTTTT; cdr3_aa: CASSFAGGPGGELFF
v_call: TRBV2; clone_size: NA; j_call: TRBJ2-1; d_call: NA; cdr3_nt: TGTGCCAGCAGACAGAATCGTTTAAGCTCCTACAATGAGCAGTTCTTC; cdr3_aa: CASRQNRLSSYNEQFF
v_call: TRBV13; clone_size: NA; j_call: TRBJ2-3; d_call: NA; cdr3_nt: TGTGCCAGCAGCTTTACCCGGTCTAGCACAGATACGCAGTATTTT; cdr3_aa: CASSFTRSSTDTQYF
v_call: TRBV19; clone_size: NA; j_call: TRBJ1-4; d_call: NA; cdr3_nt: TGTGCCAGTAGTATAGAGGAAACACAGGGAAGTGAAAAACTGTTTTTT; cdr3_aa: CASSIEETQGSEKLFF
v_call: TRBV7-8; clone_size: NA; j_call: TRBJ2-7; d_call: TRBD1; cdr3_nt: TGTGCCAGCAGCAGGGACAGGACCTACGAGCAGTACTTC; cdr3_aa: CASSRDRTYEQYF
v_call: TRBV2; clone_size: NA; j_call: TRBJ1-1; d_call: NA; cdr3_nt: TGTGCCAGCAGCACAGACAGTATAGGGACTGAAGCTTTCTTT; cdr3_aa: CASSTDSIGTEAFF
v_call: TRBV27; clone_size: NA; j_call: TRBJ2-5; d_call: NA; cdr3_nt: TGTGCCAGCAGTGGGGGACTTCGGGGGACCCAGTACTTC; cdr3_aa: CASSGGLRGTQYF
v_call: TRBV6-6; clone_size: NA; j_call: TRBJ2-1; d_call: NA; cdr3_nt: TGTGCCAGCAGTTACCCCGGGACGGGCCCCAGGGAGCAGTTCTTC; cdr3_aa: CASSYPGTGPREQFF
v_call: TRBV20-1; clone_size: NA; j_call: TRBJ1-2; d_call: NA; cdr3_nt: TGCAGTGCTGAATGGGACTATGGCTACACCTTC; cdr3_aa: CSAEWDYGYTF